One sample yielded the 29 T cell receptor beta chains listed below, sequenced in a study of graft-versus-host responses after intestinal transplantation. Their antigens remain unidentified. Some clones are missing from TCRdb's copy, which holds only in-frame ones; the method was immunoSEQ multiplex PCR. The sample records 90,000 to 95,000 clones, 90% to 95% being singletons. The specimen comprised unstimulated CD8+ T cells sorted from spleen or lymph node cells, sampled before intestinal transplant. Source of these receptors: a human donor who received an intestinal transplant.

CDR3 DNA sequence: TGCGCCAGCAGCAGTCAGCGGGGGTCCCAAGAGACCCAGTACTTC. It translates to CASSSQRGSQETQYF. V usage is TRBV4-1 and J usage is TRBJ2-5; TRBD2 aligns across 8 bases. This CDR3 is 15 amino acids long. Trimming took 5 bases from V and 1 from J; bases not matched to a gene: 6. The germline CDR1 and CDR2 sequences are MGHRA and YSYEKL.

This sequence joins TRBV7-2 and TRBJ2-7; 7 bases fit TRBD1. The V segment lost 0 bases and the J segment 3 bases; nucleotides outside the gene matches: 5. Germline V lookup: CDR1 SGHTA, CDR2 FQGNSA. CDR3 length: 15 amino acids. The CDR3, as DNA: TGTGCCAGCAGCTTAGCGCGAGACAGGGACTACGAGCAGTACTTC. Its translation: CASSLARDRDYEQYF. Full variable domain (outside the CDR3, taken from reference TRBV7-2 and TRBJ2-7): GAGVSQSPSNKVTEKGKDVELRCDPISGHTALYWYRQSLGQGLEFLIYFQGNSAPDKSGLPSDRFSAERTGGSVSTLTIQRTQQEDSAVYLCASSLARDRDYEQYFGPGTRLTVT.

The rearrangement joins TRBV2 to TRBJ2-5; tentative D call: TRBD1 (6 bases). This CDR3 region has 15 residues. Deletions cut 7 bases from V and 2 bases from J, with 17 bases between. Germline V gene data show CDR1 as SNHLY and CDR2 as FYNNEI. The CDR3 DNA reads TGTGCCAGCACGGACGGCAGGGGCCGTCAAGAGACCCAGTACTTC. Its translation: CASTDGRGRQETQYF.

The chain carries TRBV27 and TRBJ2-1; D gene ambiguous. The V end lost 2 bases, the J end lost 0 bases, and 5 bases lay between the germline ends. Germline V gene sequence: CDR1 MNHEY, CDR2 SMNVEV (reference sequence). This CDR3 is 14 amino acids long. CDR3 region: CASSLLDSYNEQFF. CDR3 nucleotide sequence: TGTGCCAGCAGTTTACTAGACTCCTACAATGAGCAGTTCTTC.

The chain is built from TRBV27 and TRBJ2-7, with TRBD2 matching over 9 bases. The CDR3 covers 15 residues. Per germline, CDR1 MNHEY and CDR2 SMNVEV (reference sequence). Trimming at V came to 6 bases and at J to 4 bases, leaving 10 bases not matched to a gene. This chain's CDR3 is CASSRVLAGYYEQYF. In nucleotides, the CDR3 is TGTGCCAGCAGCCGAGTACTAGCGGGTTATTACGAGCAGTACTTC.

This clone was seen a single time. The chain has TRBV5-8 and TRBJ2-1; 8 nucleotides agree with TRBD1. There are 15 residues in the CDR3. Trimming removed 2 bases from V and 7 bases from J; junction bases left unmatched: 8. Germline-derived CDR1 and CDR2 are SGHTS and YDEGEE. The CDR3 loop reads CASSFRQGALNEQFF. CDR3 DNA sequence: TGTGCCAGCAGCTTCCGCCAGGGGGCTTTGAATGAGCAGTTCTTC.

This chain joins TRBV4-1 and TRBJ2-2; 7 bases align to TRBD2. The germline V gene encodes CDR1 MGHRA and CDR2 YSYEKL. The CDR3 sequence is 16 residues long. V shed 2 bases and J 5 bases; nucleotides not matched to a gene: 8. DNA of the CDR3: TGCGCCAGCAGCCAACCTAGCGGTAGGAGTACCGGGGAGCTGTTTTTT. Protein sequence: CASSQPSGRSTGELFF.

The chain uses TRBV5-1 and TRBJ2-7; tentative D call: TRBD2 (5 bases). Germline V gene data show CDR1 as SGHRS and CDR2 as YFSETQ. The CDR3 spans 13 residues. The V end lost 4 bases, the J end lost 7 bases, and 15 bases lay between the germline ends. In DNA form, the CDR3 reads TGCGCCAGCAGCGTGGATAGACCGGGGGAGCAGTACTTC. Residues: CASSVDRPGEQYF.

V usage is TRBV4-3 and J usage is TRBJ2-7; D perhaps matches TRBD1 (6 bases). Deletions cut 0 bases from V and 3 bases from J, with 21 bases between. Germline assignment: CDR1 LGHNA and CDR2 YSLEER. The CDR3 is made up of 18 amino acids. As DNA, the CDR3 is TGCGCCAGCAGCCAAGACCTAAATGTGGGGGCCCCTCACTACGAGCAGTACTTC. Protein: CASSQDLNVGAPHYEQYF.

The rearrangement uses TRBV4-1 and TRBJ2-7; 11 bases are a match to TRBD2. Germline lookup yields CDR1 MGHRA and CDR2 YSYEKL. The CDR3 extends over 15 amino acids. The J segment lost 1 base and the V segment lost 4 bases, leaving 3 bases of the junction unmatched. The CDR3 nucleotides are TGCGCCAGCAGCCGGATAGCGGGAGGGTCCTACGAGCAGTACTTC. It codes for CASSRIAGGSYEQYF.

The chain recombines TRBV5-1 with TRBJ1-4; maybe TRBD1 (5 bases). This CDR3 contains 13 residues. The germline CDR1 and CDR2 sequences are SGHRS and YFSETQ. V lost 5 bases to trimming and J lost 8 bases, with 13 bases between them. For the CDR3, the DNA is TGCGCCAGCAGTAATGGGGCGGGAGAAAAACTGTTTTTT. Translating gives CASSNGAGEKLFF.

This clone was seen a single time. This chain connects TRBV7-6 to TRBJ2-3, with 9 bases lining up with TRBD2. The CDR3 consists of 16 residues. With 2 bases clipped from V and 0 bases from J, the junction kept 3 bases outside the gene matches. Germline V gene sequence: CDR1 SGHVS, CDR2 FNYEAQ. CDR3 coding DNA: TGTGCCAGCAGCTTATTCGCGGGGGGGAGCACAGATACGCAGTATTTT. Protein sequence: CASSLFAGGSTDTQYF.

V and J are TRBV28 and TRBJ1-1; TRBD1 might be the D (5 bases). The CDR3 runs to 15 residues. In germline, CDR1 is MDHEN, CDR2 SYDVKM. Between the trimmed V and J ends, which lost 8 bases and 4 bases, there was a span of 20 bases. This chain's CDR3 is CASGEGEGEGTEAFF. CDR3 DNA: TGTGCCAGCGGAGAGGGAGAAGGGGAGGGCACTGAAGCTTTCTTT.

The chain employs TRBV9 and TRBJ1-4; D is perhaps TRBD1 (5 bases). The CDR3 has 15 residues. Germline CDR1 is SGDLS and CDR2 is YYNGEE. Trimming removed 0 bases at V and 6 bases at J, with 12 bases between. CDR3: CASSVGSQGHEKLFF. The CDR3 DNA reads TGTGCCAGCAGCGTAGGTTCGCAGGGCCATGAAAAACTGTTTTTT. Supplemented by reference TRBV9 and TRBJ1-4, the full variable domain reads DSGVTQTPKHLITATGQRVTLRCSPRSGDLSVYWYQQSLDQGLQFLIQYYNGEERAKGNILERFSAQQFPDLHSELNLSSLELGDSALYFCASSVGSQGHEKLFFGSGTQLSVL.

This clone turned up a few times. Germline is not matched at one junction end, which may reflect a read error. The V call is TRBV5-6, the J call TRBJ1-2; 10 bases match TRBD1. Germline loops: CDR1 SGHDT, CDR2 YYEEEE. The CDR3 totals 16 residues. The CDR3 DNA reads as TGTGCCAGCAGCTTGGCCGGGACAGGGGCTAAGTATGGCTACACCTTC. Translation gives CASSLAGTGAKYGYTF.

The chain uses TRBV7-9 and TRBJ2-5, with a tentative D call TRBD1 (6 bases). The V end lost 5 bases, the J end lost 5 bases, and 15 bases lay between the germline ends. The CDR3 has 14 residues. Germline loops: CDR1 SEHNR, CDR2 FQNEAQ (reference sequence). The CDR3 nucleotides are TGTGCCAGCAGCCGACAGGACCTTATCGAGACCCAGTACTTC. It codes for CASSRQDLIETQYF.

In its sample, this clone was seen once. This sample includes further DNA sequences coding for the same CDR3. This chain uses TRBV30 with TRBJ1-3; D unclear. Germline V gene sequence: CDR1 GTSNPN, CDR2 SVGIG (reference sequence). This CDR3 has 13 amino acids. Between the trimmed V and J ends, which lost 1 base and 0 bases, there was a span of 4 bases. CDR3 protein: CAWSAYSGNTIYF. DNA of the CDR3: TGTGCCTGGAGTGCGTACTCTGGAAACACCATATATTTT.

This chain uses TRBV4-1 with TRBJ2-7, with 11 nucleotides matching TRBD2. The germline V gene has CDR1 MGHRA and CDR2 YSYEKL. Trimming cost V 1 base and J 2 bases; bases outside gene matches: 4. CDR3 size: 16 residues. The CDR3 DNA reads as TGCGCCAGCAGCCAAGTAGGGACTAGCGGAGCCTACGAGCAGTACTTC. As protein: CASSQVGTSGAYEQYF.

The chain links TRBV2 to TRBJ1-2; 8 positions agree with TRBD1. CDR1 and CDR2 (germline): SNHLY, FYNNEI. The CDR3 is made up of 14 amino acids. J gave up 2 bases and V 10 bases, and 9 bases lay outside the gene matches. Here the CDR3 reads CATSPGGLNYGYTF. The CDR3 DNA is TGTGCCACCTCCCCAGGGGGCTTGAACTATGGCTACACCTTC.

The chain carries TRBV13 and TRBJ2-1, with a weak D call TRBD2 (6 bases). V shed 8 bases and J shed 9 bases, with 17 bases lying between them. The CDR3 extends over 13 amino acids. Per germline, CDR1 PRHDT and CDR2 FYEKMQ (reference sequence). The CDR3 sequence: CASEGDPGGEQFF. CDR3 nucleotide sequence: TGTGCCAGCGAAGGTGACCCCGGGGGTGAGCAGTTCTTC. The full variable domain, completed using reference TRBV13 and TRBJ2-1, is AAGVIQSPRHLIKEKRETATLKCYPIPRHDTVYWYQQGPGQDPQFLISFYEKMQSDKGSIPDRFSAQQFSDYHSELNMSSLELGDSALYFCASEGDPGGEQFFGPGTRLTVL.

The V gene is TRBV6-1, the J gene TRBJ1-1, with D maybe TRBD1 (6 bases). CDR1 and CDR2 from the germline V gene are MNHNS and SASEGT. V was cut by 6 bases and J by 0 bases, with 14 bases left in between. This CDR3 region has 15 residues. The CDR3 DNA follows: TGTGCCAGCAGAGGCTCCGACAGGCTGAACACTGAAGCTTTCTTT. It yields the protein CASRGSDRLNTEAFF.

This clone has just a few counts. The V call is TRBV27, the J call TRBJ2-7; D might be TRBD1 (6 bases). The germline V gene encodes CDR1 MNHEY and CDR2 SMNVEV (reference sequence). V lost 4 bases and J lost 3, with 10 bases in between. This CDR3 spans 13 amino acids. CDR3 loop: CASSWDTGYEQYF. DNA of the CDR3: TGTGCCAGCAGTTGGGACACGGGCTACGAGCAGTACTTC.

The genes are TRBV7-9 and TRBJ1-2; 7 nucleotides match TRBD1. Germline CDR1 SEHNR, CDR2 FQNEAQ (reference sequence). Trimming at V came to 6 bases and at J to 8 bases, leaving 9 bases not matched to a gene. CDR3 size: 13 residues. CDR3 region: CASSWSGTDGYTF. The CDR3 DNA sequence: TGTGCCAGCAGTTGGTCCGGGACAGACGGCTACACCTTC.

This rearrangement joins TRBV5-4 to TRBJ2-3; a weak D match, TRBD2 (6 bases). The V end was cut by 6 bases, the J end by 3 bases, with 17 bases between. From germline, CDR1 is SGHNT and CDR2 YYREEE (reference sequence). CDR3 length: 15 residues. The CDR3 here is CASIKRGEATDTQYF. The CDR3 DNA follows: TGTGCCAGCATCAAACGCGGGGAGGCTACAGATACGCAGTATTTT.

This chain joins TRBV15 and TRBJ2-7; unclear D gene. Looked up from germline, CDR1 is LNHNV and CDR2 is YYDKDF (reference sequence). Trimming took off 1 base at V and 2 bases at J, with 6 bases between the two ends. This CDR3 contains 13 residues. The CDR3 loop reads CATSRARTYEQYF. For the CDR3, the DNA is TGTGCCACCAGCAGAGCGAGGACCTACGAGCAGTACTTC.

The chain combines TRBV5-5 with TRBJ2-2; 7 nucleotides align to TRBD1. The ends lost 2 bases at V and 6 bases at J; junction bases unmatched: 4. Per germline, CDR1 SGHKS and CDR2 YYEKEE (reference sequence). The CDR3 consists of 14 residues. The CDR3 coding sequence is TGTGCCAGCAGCTTCGGTGGGACAGCCGGGGAGCTGTTTTTT. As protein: CASSFGGTAGELFF.

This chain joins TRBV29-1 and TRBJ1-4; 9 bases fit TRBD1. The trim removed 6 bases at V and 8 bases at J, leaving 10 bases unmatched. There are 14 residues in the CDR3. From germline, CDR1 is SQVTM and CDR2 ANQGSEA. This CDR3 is CSVDTGGEEEKLFF. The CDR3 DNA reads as TGCAGCGTCGATACAGGGGGCGAGGAGGAAAAACTGTTTTTT. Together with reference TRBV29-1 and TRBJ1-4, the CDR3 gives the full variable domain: SAVISQKPSRDICQRGTSLTIQCQVDSQVTMMFWYRQQPGQSLTLIATANQGSEATYESGFVIDKFPISRPNLTFSTLTVSNMSPEDSSIYLCSVDTGGEEEKLFFGSGTQLSVL.

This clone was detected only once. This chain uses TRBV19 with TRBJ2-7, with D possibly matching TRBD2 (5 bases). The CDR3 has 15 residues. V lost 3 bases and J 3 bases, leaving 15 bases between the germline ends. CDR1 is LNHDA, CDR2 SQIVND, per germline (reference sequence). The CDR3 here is CASSMESSGDYEQYF. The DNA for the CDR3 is TGTGCCAGTAGTATGGAATCATCCGGGGACTACGAGCAGTACTTC.

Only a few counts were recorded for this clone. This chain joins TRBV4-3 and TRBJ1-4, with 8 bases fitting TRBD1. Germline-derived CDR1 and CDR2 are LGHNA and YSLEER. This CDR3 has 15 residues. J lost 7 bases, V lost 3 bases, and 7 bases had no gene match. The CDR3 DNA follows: TGCGCCAGCAGCCAGGGCGGACAGGGAGGTGAAAAACTGTTTTTT. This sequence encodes CASSQGGQGGEKLFF.